The 13 T cell receptor beta chains below come from one sample, sequenced in a study of blood T cell repertoires in COVID-19. The protocol was immunoSEQ multiplex PCR, while the TCRdb copy is restricted to in-frame clones and leaves out a portion. The repertoire holds over 250,000 clones, with more than 80% as singletons. The sequenced sample consisted of peripheral blood. Receptor source: a woman between 45 and 60 years old with COVID-19, enrolled during active disease.

The gene calls are TRBV5-1 and TRBJ2-3; D remains unclear. CDR1 SGHRS and CDR2 YFSETQ come from the germline V gene. CDR3 length equals 14 residues. Trimming removed 2 bases from V and 2 bases from J, with 9 bases in between. This chain's CDR3 is CASSLVSYTDTQYF. The CDR3, as DNA: TGCGCCAGCAGCTTAGTAAGCTACACAGATACGCAGTATTTT.

In its sample, this clone was seen many times. The genes are TRBV12-5 and TRBJ2-2; 11 nucleotides match TRBD2. The CDR3 length is 16 residues. Unmatched junction bases numbered 7, after V lost 5 bases and J lost 5 bases. The V gene's germline CDR1 is LGHNT and CDR2 FRNRAP. The CDR3 sequence is CASGTSLAGVTGELFF. Written as DNA, the CDR3 is TGTGCTAGTGGTACATCACTAGCGGGAGTTACCGGGGAGCTGTTTTTT.

The chain links TRBV5-1 to TRBJ2-2; D is uncertain. Germline CDR1 SGHRS, CDR2 YFSETQ. With 0 bases removed from V and 3 bases from J, the gap between germline ends came to 15 bases. This CDR3 spans 17 amino acids. The CDR3 DNA is TGCGCCAGCAGCTTGGGTGGGCGTGCAGGTCACACCGGGGAGCTGTTTTTT. Its translation: CASSLGGRAGHTGELFF.

V gene TRBV18 combines with J gene TRBJ2-2, with unresolved D. The V end was cut by 7 bases, the J end by 1 base, with 7 bases between. CDR1 and CDR2 (germline): KGHSH, LQKENI. This CDR3 comprises 13 residues. CDR3 bases: TGTGCCAGCTTACTACAGAACACCGGGGAGCTGTTTTTT. This gives the protein CASLLQNTGELFF. Using reference TRBV18 and TRBJ2-2 for the parts outside the CDR3, the full variable domain is NAGVMQNPRHLVRRRGQEARLRCSPMKGHSHVYWYRQLPEEGLKFMVYLQKENIIDESGMPKERFSAEFPKEGPSILRIQQVVRGDSAAYFCASLLQNTGELFFGEGSRLTVL.

The CDR3 spells CASSEGQGAVRGNEQFF. The CDR3 DNA follows: TGTGCCAGCAGTGAAGGGCAGGGGGCGGTTCGTGGAAATGAGCAGTTCTTC. The V and J genes are TRBV6-1 and TRBJ2-1; 8 bases agree with TRBD1. The J segment lost 7 bases and the V segment lost 1 base, leaving 12 bases of the junction unmatched. The CDR3 length is 17 residues. The germline gives CDR1 MNHNS, CDR2 SASEGT.

Comments on this clone: Other DNA sequences in the sample encode the same CDR3. The chain employs TRBV30 and TRBJ2-7; TRBD1 matches at 7 bases. In germline, CDR1 is GTSNPN, CDR2 SVGIG (reference sequence). The CDR3 totals 12 residues. Trimming removed 5 bases from V and 3 bases from J; junction bases left unmatched: 4. The CDR3 DNA follows: TGTGCCTGGGGCGACAGGGTCTACGAGCAGTACTTC. It is translated as CAWGDRVYEQYF. Variable domain in full (rest from reference TRBV30 and TRBJ2-7): SQTIHQWPATLVQPVGSPLSLECTVEGTSNPNLYWYRQAAGRGLQLLFYSVGIGQISSEVPQNLSASRPQDRQFILSSKKLLLSDSGFYLCAWGDRVYEQYFGPGTRLTVT.

V usage is TRBV9 and J usage is TRBJ2-7; 8 bases match TRBD2. The CDR3 loop spans 16 amino acids. The V gene end was trimmed by 2 bases and the J gene end by 3 bases; junction bases not matched to a gene: 10. CDR1 and CDR2 from the germline V gene are SGDLS and YYNGEE. CDR3 residues: CASSVHPLADNYEQYF. As DNA, the CDR3 is TGTGCCAGCAGCGTCCACCCACTAGCGGATAACTACGAGCAGTACTTC. Filled out from reference TRBV9 and TRBJ2-7, the complete variable domain reads DSGVTQTPKHLITATGQRVTLRCSPRSGDLSVYWYQQSLDQGLQFLIQYYNGEERAKGNILERFSAQQFPDLHSELNLSSLELGDSALYFCASSVHPLADNYEQYFGPGTRLTVT.

This chain uses TRBV6-2 or TRBV6-3 with TRBJ1-1, with D tentatively TRBD1 (6 bases). V was cut by 2 bases and J by 0 bases, with 10 bases left in between. CDR1 MNHEY and CDR2 SVGEGT come from the germline V gene. The length of the CDR3 is 15 residues. CDR3 region: CASSYQGHLNTEAFF. The CDR3 DNA is TGTGCCAGCAGTTACCAGGGACACTTGAACACTGAAGCTTTCTTT.

The rearrangement uses TRBV4-1 and TRBJ2-1; tentatively, D is TRBD1 (7 bases). The germline CDR1 and CDR2 sequences are MGHRA and YSYEKL. Between the trimmed V and J ends, which lost 0 bases and 7 bases, there was a span of 16 bases. The CDR3 spans 16 residues. The CDR3 spells CASSQDGAGGINEQFF. The CDR3 DNA is TGCGCCAGCAGCCAAGATGGGGCAGGGGGGATTAATGAGCAGTTCTTC.

There are a few counts of this clone. This chain connects TRBV14 to TRBJ1-2; D call uncertain. Trimming removed 1 base from V and 5 bases from J, with 8 bases in between. The germline V gene encodes CDR1 SGHDN and CDR2 FVKESK. The CDR3 consists of 13 residues. The CDR3, as DNA: TGTGCCAGCAGCCAAGGAACTCATTATGGCTACACCTTC. It translates to CASSQGTHYGYTF. The full variable domain, with the rest looked up from reference TRBV14 and TRBJ1-2, is EAGVTQFPSHSVIEKGQTVTLRCDPISGHDNLYWYRRVMGKEIKFLLHFVKESKQDESGMPNNRFLAERTGGTYSTLKVQPAELEDSGVYFCASSQGTHYGYTFGSGTRLTVV.

The V and J genes are TRBV12-3 or TRBV12-4 and TRBJ1-4; D call uncertain. The CDR3 runs 13 residues. Trimming took off 3 bases at V and 7 bases at J, with 9 bases between the two ends. The CDR3 DNA reads as TGTGCCAGCAGTTTGTCCGGTTTTGAAAAACTGTTTTTT. Protein product: CASSLSGFEKLFF.

The sample holds a few counts of this clone. The rearrangement uses TRBV7-9 and TRBJ1-5, with 11 nucleotides matching TRBD1. From germline, CDR1 is SEHNR and CDR2 FQNEAQ (reference sequence). V was pared by 5 bases and J by 2 bases, with 5 bases of the junction left unmatched. This CDR3 contains 16 residues. The CDR3 DNA is TGTGCCAGCAGCCGGACAGGGGGCGCCGGCAATCAGCCCCAGCATTTT. Its translation: CASSRTGGAGNQPQHF.

This chain links TRBV30 with TRBJ1-5; D is unclear. Trimming removed 2 bases from V and 4 bases from J, with 12 bases in between. The CDR3 spans 14 residues. Germline values: CDR1 GTSNPN, CDR2 SVGIG (reference sequence). CDR3 loop: CAWSQWPINQPQHF. In DNA form, the CDR3 reads TGTGCCTGGAGTCAGTGGCCGATTAATCAGCCCCAGCATTTT.